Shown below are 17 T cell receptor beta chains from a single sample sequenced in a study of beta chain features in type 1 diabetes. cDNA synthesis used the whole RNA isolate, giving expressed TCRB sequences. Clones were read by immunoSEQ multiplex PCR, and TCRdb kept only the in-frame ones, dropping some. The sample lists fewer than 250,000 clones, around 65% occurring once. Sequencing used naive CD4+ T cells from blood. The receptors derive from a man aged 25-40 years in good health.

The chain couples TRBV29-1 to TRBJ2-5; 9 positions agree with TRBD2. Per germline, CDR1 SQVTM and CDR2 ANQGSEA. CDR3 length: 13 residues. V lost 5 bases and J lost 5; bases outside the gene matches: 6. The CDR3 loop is CSVITSGPETQYF. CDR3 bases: TGCAGCGTTATTACTAGCGGGCCTGAGACCCAGTACTTC.

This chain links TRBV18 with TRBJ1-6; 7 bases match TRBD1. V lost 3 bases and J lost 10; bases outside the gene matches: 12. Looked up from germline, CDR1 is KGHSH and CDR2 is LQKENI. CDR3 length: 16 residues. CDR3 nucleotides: TGTGCCAGCTCACCTATACAGGGGACCCTTGGGTCACCCCTCCACTTT. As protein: CASSPIQGTLGSPLHF.

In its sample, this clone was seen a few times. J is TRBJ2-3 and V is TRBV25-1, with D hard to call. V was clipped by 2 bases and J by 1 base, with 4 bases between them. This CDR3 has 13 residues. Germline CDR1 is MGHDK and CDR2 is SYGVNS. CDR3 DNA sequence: TGTGCCAGCAGTGAACTGGGCACAGATACGCAGTATTTT. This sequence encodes CASSELGTDTQYF.

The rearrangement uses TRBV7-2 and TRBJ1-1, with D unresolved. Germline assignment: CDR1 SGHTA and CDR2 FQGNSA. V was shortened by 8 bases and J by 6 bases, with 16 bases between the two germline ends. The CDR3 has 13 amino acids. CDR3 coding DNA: TGTGCCAGCGCGGGGATTGCGGGCGCTGAAGCTTTCTTT. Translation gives CASAGIAGAEAFF.

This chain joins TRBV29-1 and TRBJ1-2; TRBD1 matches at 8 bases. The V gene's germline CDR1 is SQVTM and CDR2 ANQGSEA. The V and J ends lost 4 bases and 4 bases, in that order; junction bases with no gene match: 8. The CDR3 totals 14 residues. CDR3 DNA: TGCAGCGTTGGGCTTCGACAGGGGTTCTATGGCTACACCTTC. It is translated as CSVGLRQGFYGYTF.

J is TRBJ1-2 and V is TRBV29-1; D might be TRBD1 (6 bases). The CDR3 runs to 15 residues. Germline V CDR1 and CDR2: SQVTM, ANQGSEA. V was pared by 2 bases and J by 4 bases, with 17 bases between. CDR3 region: CSVESNREGTYGYTF. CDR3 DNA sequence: TGCAGCGTTGAATCCAACAGGGAGGGGACCTATGGCTACACCTTC.

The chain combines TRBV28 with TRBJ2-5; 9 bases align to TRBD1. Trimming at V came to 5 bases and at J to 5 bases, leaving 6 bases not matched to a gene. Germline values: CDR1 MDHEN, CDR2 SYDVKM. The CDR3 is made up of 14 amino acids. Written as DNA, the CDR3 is TGTGCCAGCAGTCAAGGGACAGGGACGGAGACCCAGTACTTC. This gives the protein CASSQGTGTETQYF.

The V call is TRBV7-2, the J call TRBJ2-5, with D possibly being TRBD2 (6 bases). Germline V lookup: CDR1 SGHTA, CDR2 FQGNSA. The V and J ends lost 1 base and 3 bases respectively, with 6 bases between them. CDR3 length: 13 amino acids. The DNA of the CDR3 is TGTGCCAGCAGCTTAGGCGGGAAAGAGACCCAGTACTTC. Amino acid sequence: CASSLGGKETQYF.

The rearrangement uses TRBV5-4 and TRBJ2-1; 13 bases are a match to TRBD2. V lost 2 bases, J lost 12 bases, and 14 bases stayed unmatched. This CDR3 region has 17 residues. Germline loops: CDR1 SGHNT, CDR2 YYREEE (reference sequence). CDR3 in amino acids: CASSFLLLTSGGPVQFF. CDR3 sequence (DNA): TGTGCCAGCAGCTTCCTATTACTGACTAGCGGGGGGCCGGTGCAGTTCTTC. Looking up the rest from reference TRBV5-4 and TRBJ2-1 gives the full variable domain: ETGVTQSPTHLIKTRGQQVTLRCSSQSGHNTVSWYQQALGQGPQFIFQYYREEENGRGNFPPRFSGLQFPNYSSELNVNALELDDSALYLCASSFLLLTSGGPVQFFGPGTRLTVL.

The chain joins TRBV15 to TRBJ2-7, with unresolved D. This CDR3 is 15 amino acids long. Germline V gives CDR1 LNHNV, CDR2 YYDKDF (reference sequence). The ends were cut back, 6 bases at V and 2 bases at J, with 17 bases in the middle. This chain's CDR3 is CATSPIPGKTYEQYF. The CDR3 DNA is TGTGCCACCAGTCCGATACCCGGTAAAACCTACGAGCAGTACTTC.

CDR3 coding DNA: TGTGCCAGTAGTACGACTGCGGGAGGGCCTTACGAGCAGTACTTC. Translation gives CASSTTAGGPYEQYF. The J gene is TRBJ2-7, the V gene TRBV19; 9 nucleotides agree with TRBD2. V lost 4 bases to trimming and J lost 4 bases; unmatched junction nucleotides: 8. CDR3 length: 15 amino acids. Germline-derived CDR1 and CDR2 are LNHDA and SQIVND (reference sequence).

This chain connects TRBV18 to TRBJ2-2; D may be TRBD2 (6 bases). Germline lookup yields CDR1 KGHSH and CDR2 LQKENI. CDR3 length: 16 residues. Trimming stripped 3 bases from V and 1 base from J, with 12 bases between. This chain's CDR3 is CASSPPGGLNTGELFF. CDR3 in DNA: TGTGCCAGCTCACCCCCTGGGGGGTTGAACACCGGGGAGCTGTTTTTT.

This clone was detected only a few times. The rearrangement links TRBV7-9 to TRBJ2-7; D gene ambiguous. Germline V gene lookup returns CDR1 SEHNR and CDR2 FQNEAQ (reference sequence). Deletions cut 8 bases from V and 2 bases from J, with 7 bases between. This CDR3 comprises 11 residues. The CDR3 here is CASALTYEQYF. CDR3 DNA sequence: TGTGCCAGCGCGTTAACCTACGAGCAGTACTTC.

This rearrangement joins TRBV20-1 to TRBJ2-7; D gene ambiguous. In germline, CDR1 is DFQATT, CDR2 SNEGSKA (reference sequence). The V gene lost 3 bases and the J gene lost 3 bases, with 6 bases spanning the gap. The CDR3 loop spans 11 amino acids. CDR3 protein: CSASHGYEQYF. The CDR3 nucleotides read TGCAGTGCTAGTCACGGCTACGAGCAGTACTTC.

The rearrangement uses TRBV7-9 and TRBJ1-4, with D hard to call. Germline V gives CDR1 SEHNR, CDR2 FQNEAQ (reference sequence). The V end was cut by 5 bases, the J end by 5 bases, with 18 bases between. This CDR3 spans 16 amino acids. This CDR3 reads CASSRVTGRGNEKLFF. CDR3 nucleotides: TGTGCCAGCAGCAGAGTGACCGGGAGAGGGAATGAAAAACTGTTTTTT.

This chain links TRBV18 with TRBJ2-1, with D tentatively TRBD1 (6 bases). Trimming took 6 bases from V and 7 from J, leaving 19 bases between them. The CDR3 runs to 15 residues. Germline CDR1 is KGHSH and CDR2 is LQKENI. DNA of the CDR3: TGTGCCAGCTCCCAACGGCAGGGGACGGGAAATGAGCAGTTCTTC. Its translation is CASSQRQGTGNEQFF.

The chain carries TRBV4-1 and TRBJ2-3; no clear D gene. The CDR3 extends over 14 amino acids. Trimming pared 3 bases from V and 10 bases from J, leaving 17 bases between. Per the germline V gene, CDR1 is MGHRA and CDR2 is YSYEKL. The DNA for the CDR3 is TGCGCCAGCAGCCAGGAGACCACCGGGTTGGCGCAGTATTTT. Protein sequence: CASSQETTGLAQYF.